One and the same sample provided the 5 T cell receptor beta chains below, sequenced in a study of CD8 T cells in Susac syndrome. Random-hexamer reverse transcription was applied to about 0.45 to 1 ug RNA. TCRdb used MiXCR to reprocess the immunoSEQ multiplex PCR reads, holding one entry per CDR3 protein. The sample yields roughly 300,000 distinct CDR3 sequences, about 85% seen once. The specimen was CD8+ T cells from PBMCs. Source of these receptors: a human donor with multiple sclerosis.

This chain joins TRBV6-1 and TRBJ2-3; 13 bases are shared with TRBD2. This CDR3 spans 16 amino acids. The V and J ends lost 5 bases and 3 bases, in that order; junction bases with no gene match: 5. Per germline, CDR1 MNHNS and CDR2 SASEGT. This CDR3 reads CASSPWTSGSTDTQYF. The CDR3 region has the DNA TGTGCCAGCAGTCCGTGGACTAGCGGGAGTACAGATACGCAGTATTTT.

The chain combines TRBV11-2 with TRBJ2-5, with D unresolved. Trimming took 0 bases from V and 1 from J, leaving 9 bases between them. The CDR3 totals 15 residues. Germline loops: CDR1 SGHAT, CDR2 FQNNGV. CDR3 in DNA: TGTGCCAGCAGCTTAGAGTTGCGACTCCAAGAGACCCAGTACTTC. Translating gives CASSLELRLQETQYF.

As DNA, the CDR3 is TGTGCCAGTAGTATAGATCTGGAGACAAGATTGAACACTGAAGCTTTCTTT. Protein product: CASSIDLETRLNTEAFF. This chain connects TRBV19 to TRBJ1-1; D remains ambiguous. Trimming removed 0 bases at V and 0 bases at J, with 14 bases between. The CDR3 extends over 17 amino acids. Germline V gene data show CDR1 as LNHDA and CDR2 as SQIVND (reference sequence).

This clonotype was seen just once. A junction boundary mismatches the germline segment, possibly from a read error. CDR3 sequence (DNA): TGCAGCGTTGAGGGGGGGTTCCATAGTATCGGGGAGCTTTTTTTT. Its protein is CSVEGGFHSIGELFF. The chain couples TRBV29-1 to TRBJ2-2; 7 nucleotides agree with TRBD2. CDR1 SQVTM and CDR2 ANQGSEA come from the germline V gene. CDR3 size: 15 residues.

The chain recombines TRBV7-3 with TRBJ2-1, with 7 bases lining up with TRBD2. Germline CDR1 and CDR2: SGHTA and FQGTGA. The CDR3 spans 18 residues. V trimming: 5 bases; J trimming: 1 base; junction bases outside the gene matches: 14. The CDR3, as DNA: TGTGCCAGCAGCCCCTTGGGGGAGGGCCTTGGGTCCTACAATGAGCAGTTCTTC. It encodes CASSPLGEGLGSYNEQFF.